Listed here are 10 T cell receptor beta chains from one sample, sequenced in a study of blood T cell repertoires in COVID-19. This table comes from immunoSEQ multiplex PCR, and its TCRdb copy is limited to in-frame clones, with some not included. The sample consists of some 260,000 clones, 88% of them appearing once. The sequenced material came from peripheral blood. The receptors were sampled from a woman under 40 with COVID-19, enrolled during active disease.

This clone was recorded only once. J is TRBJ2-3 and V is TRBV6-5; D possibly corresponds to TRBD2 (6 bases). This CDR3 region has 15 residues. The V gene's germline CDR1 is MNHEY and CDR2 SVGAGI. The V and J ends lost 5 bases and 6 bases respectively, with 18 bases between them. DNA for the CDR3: TGTGCCAGCAGTCCGCGGGAAGGGCCAACGGATACGCAGTATTTT. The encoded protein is CASSPREGPTDTQYF.

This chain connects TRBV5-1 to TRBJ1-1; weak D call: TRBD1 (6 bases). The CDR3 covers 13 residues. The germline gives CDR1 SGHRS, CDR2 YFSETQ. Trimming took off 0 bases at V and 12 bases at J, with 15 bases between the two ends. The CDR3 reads CASSLEGQGRTFF. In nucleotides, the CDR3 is TGCGCCAGCAGCTTGGAAGGGCAGGGGAGAACTTTCTTT.

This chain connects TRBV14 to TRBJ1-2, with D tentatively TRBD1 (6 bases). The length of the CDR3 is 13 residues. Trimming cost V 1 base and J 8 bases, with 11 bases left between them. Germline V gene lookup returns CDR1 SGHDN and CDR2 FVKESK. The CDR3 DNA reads TGTGCCAGCAGCCAAGGGGCAGGGGAGGGCTACACCTTC. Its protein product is CASSQGAGEGYTF.

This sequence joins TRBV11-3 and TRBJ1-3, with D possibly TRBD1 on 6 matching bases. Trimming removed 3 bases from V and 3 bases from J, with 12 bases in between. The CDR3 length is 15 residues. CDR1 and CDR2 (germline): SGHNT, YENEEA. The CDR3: CASSFGGPFGNTIYF. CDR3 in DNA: TGTGCCAGCAGCTTCGGGGGGCCCTTTGGAAACACCATATATTTT.

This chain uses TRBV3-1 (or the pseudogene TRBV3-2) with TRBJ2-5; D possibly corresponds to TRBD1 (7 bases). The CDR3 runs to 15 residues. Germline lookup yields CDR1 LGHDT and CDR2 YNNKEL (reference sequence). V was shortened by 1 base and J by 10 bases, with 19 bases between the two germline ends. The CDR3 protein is CASSQGDRGGQFQYF. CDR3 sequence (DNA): TGTGCCAGCAGCCAAGGGGACAGAGGAGGGCAGTTCCAGTACTTC.

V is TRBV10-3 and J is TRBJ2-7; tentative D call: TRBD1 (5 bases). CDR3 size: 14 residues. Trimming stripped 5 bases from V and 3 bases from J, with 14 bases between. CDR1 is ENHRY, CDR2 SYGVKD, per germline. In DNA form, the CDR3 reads TGTGCCATCAGTCCGCAGGGAACCTACTACGAGCAGTACTTC. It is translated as CAISPQGTYYEQYF.

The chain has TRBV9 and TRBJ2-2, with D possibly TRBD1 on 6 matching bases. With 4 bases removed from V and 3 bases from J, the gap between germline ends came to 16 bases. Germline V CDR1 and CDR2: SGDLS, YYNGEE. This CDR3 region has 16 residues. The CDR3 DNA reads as TGTGCCAGCAGCTCGAGCAGGGACACCTACACCGGGGAGCTGTTTTTT. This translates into CASSSSRDTYTGELFF.

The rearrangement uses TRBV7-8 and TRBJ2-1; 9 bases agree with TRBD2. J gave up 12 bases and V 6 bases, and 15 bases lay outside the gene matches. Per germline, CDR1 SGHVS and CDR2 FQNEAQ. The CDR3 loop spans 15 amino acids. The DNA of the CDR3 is TGTGCCAGCAGACCCCCGGGACTAGCCGAGCTTAGGCAGTTCTTC. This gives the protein CASRPPGLAELRQFF.

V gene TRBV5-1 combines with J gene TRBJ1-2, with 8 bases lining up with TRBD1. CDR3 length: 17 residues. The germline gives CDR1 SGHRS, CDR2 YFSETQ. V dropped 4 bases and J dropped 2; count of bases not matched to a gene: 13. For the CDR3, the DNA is TGCGCCAGCAGCCCGAGTGACAGGGGCGCGTTAAACTATGGCTACACCTTC. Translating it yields CASSPSDRGALNYGYTF.

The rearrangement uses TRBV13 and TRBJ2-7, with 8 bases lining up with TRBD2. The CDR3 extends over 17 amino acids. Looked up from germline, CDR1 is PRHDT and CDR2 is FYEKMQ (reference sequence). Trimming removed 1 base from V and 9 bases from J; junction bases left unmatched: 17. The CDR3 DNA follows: TGTGCCAGCAGCTTAGTTCCCGTCCGGGGGGGCCGAGGAAGGCAGTACTTC. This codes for CASSLVPVRGGRGRQYF.